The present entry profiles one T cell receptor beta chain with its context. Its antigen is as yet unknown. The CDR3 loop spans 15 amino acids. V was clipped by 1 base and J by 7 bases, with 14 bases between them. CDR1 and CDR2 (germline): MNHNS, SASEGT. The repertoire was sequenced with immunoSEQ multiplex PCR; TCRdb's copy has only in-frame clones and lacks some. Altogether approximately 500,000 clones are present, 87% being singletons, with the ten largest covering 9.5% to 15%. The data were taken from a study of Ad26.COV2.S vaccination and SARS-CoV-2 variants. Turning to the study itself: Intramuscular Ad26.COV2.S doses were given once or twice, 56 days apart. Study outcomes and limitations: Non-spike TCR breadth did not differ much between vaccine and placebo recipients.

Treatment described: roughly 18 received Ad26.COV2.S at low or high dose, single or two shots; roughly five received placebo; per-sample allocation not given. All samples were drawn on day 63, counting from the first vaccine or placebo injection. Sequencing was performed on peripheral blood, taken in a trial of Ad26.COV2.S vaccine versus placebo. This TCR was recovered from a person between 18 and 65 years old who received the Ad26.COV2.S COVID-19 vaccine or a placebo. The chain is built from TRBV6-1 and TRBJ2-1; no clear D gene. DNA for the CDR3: TGTGCCAGCAGTGAAGGGAAGGGTCGAACAAATGAGCAGTTCTTC. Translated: CASSEGKGRTNEQFF.